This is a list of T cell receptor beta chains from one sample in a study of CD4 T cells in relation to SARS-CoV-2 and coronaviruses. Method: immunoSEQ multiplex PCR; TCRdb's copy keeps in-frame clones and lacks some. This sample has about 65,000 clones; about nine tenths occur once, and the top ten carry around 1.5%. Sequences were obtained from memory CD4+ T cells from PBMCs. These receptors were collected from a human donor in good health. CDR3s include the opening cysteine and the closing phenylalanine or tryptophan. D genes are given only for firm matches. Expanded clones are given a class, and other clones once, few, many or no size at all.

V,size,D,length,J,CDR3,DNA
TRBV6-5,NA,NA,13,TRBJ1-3,CASSYTAGNTIYF,TGTGCCAGCAGCTACACTGCTGGAAACACCATATATTTT
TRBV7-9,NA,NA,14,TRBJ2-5,CASSLGDTRETQYF,TGTGCCAGCAGCTTAGGGGACACCAGGGAGACCCAGTACTTC
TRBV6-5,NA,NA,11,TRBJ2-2,CASKGIGELFF,TGTGCCAGCAAGGGGATCGGGGAGCTGTTTTTT
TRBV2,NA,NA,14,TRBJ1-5,CASSDSASNQPQHF,TGTGCCAGCAGTGACAGCGCGTCTAATCAGCCCCAGCATTTT
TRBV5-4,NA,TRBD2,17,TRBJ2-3,CASSLAAASGWSDTQYF,TGTGCCAGCAGCTTGGCCGCGGCTAGCGGGTGGTCGGATACGCAGTATTTT
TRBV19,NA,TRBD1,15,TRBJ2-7,CASSSKGQGHYEQYF,TGTGCCAGTAGTAGTAAGGGACAGGGGCACTACGAGCAGTACTTC
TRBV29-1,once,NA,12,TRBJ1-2,CSVEDRESGYTF,TGCAGCGTTGAAGATCGGGAGAGTGGCTACACCTTC
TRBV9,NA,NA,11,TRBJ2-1,CASSVEDEQFF,TGTGCCAGCAGCGTAGAGGATGAGCAGTTCTTC
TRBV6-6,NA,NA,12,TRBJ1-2,CASSPRQKGYTF,TGTGCCAGCAGTCCTCGACAGAAGGGCTACACCTTC
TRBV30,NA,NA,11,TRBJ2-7,CAWTQGYEQYF,TGTGCCTGGACCCAGGGCTACGAGCAGTACTTC
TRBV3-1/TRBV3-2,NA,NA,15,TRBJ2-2,CASSYGGSSTGELFF,TGTGCCAGCAGCTATGGGGGCTCGAGCACCGGGGAGCTGTTTTTT
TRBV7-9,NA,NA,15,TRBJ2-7,CASSSMGHSSYEQYF,TGTGCCAGCAGCTCGATGGGACACAGCTCCTACGAGCAGTACTTC
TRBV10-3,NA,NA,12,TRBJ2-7,CAISESDYEQYF,TGTGCCATCAGTGAGTCGGACTACGAGCAGTACTTC
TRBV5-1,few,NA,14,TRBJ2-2,CASSIPGNTGELFF,TGCGCCAGCAGCATCCCAGGGAACACCGGGGAGCTGTTTTTT
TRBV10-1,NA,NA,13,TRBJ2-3,CASSQTRTDTQYF,TGCGCCAGCAGTCAGACTAGGACAGATACGCAGTATTTT
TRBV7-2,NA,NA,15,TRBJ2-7,CASSLYAGRTYEQYF,TGTGCCAGCAGCTTGTATGCAGGGAGGACCTACGAGCAGTACTTC
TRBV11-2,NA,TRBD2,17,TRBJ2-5,CASSQGLAGGLGETQYF,TGTGCCAGCAGCCAGGGACTAGCGGGAGGTCTAGGGGAGACCCAGTACTTC
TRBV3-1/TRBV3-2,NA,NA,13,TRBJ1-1,CASTAVGGTEAFF,TGTGCCAGCACGGCCGTTGGGGGCACTGAAGCTTTCTTT
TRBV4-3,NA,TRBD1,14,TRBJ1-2,CASSQDVTGLGYTF,TGCGCCAGCAGCCAAGATGTGACAGGGCTGGGCTACACCTTC
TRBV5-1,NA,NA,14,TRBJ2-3,CASSLRQRTDTQYF,TGCGCCAGCAGCTTGCGGCAGCGCACAGATACGCAGTATTTT
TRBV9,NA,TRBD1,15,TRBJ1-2,CASSVGQGAGYGYTF,TGTGCCAGCAGCGTAGGACAGGGGGCGGGGTATGGCTACACCTTC
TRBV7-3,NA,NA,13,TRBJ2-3,CASSPESTDTQYF,TGTGCCAGCAGCCCGGAGTCCACAGATACGCAGTATTTT
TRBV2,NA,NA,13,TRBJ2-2,CASSEDSTGELFF,TGTGCCAGCAGCGAGGACTCCACCGGGGAGCTGTTTTTT
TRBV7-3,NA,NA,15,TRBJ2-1,CATLPIRGFGNEQFF,TGTGCCACCCTGCCGATTAGGGGCTTTGGCAATGAGCAGTTCTTC
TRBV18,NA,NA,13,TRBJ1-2,CASSPPQGPGYTF,TGTGCCAGCTCACCCCCCCAGGGACCTGGCTACACCTTC
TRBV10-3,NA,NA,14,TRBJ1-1,CAIRKGGSDTEAFF,TGTGCCATCAGGAAGGGAGGATCGGACACTGAAGCTTTCTTT
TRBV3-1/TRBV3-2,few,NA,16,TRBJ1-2,CASSPQEAVGHYGYTF,TGTGCCAGCAGCCCCCAAGAGGCCGTCGGGCACTATGGCTACACCTTC
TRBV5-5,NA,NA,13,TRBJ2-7,CASSFRQNYEQYF,TGTGCCAGCAGCTTTCGACAAAACTACGAGCAGTACTTC
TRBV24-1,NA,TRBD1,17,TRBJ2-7,CATSPNVLGQGAKEQYF,TGTGCCACCAGTCCCAATGTATTAGGACAGGGGGCGAAAGAGCAGTACTTC
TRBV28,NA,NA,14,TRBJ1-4,CASSLAGMWEKLFF,TGTGCCAGCAGTTTGGCAGGGATGTGGGAAAAACTGTTTTTT
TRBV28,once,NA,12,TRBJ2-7,CASSLPPYEQYF,TGTGCCAGTAGCCTACCCCCCTACGAGCAGTACTTC
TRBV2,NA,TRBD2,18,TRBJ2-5,CASTRREALFWDQETQYF,TGTGCCAGCACTAGGCGGGAGGCCTTGTTTTGGGACCAAGAGACCCAGTACTTC
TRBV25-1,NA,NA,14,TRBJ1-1,CASRSPGLNTEAFF,TGTGCCAGCAGGAGTCCCGGTTTGAACACTGAAGCTTTCTTT
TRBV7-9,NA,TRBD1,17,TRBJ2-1,CASSLERQGRSYNEQFF,TGTGCCAGCAGCTTAGAGAGACAGGGGAGGTCCTACAATGAGCAGTTCTTC
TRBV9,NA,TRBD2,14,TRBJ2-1,CASSAGLVVDEQFF,TGTGCCAGCAGCGCCGGACTAGTCGTCGATGAGCAGTTCTTC
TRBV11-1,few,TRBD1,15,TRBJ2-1,CASSLYSRGTAEQFF,TGTGCCAGCAGCTTATATTCCAGGGGGACCGCCGAGCAGTTCTTC
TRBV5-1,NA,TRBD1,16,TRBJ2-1,CASSGSGQGSHNEQFF,TGCGCCAGCAGCGGTTCGGGACAGGGGTCCCACAATGAGCAGTTCTTC
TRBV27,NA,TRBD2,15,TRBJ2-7,CASSSHSGYSYEQYF,TGTGCCAGCAGTTCGCATAGCGGGTACTCCTACGAGCAGTACTTC
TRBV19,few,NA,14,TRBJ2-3,CASSIAGSTDTQYF,TGTGCCAGTAGTATAGCCGGGAGCACAGATACGCAGTATTTT
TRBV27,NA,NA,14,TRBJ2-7,CASSALTGTYEQYF,TGTGCCAGCAGTGCTCTTACAGGGACCTACGAGCAGTACTTC
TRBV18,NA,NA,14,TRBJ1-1,CASSPDMRNTEAFF,TGTGCCAGCTCACCCGACATGAGGAACACTGAAGCTTTCTTT
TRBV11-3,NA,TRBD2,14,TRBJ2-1,CASSSQRDYNEQFF,TGTGCCAGCAGCTCCCAGCGGGACTACAATGAGCAGTTCTTC
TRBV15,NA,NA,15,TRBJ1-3,CATSRGGNSGNTIYF,TGTGCCACCAGCAGGGGCGGCAACTCTGGAAACACCATATATTTT
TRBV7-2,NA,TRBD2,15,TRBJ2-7,CASSLVAGGSYEQYF,TGTGCCAGCAGCTTAGTAGCGGGGGGATCCTACGAGCAGTACTTC
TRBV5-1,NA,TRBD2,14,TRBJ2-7,CASSLGDYSTEQYF,TGCGCCAGCAGCTTGGGGGACTATTCAACCGAGCAGTACTTC
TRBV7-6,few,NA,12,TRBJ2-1,CASSLSGLEQFF,TGTGCCAGCAGCTTATCGGGTCTTGAGCAGTTCTTC
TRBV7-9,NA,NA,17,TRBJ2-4,CASSLDRSGKDLNIQYF,TGTGCCAGCAGCCTCGATCGGAGTGGGAAGGATTTAAACATTCAGTACTTC
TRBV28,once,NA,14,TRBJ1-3,CASGITRTGNTIYF,TGTGCCAGCGGGATTACTAGAACTGGAAACACCATATATTTT
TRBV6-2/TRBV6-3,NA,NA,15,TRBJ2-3,CASSRNTFGGLTLYF,TGTGCCAGCAGTCGAAACACCTTCGGGGGGCTCACCCTGTATTTT
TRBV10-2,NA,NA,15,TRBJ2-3,CASRPGLSSTDTQYF,TGCGCCAGCAGACCGGGACTTTCTAGCACAGATACGCAGTATTTT
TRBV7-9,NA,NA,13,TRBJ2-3,CASSLFYADTQYF,TGTGCCAGCAGCTTATTCTACGCAGATACGCAGTATTTT
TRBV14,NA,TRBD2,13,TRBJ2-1,CASGRYSYNEQFF,TGTGCTAGCGGGAGGTATTCCTACAATGAGCAGTTCTTC
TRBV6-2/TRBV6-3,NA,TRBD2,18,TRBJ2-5,CASSYSKTGGRARETQYF,TGTGCCAGCAGTTACTCGAAGACAGGCGGGAGGGCCCGTGAGACCCAGTACTTC
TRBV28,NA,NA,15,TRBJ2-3,CASSFRGQGTDTQYF,TGTGCCAGCAGTTTTCGGGGACAAGGCACAGATACGCAGTATTTT
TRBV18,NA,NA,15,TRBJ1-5,CASSPPEGGNQPQHF,TGTGCCAGCTCACCACCGGAGGGAGGCAATCAGCCCCAGCATTTT
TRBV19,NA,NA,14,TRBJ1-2,CASSIDLFYYGYTF,TGTGCCAGTAGTATAGATCTATTCTACTATGGCTACACCTTC
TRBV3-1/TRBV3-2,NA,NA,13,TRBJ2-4,CASSQRARNIQYF,TGTGCCAGCAGCCAACGGGCAAGGAACATTCAGTACTTC
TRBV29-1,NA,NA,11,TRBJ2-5,CSVVGQETQYF,TGCAGCGTTGTGGGGCAAGAGACCCAGTACTTC
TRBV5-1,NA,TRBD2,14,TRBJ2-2,CASRRTSSTGELFF,TGCGCCAGCAGAAGGACTAGCTCGACCGGGGAGCTGTTTTTT